One and the same sample provided the 17 T cell receptor beta chains below, sequenced in a study of shared clonotypes between healthy human individuals (dated by TCRdb to between 2020 and 2021). The library was obtained by the immunoSEQ multiplex PCR assay. TCRdb re-hosts the immuneACCESS table, in-frame sequences only. Its copies lack some clones; in the studies checked, an unresolved V gene accounts for under half of them, and the cause for the rest is not known. The sample table shows about 980,000 clones, and 76% are seen once. Jointly, the top ten make up nearly 1.5% of the sample. Sequenced: memory CD4+ T cells sorted from blood. This specimen's cell subset or site label, interpreted: CD45RA-negative fraction. All receptors derive from a man younger than 35 in good health.

This clone was observed a single time. The genes are TRBV10-3 and TRBJ1-3, with 7 bases that match TRBD1. CDR1 and CDR2 from the germline V gene are ENHRY and SYGVKD. V was pared by 4 bases and J by 0 bases, with 0 bases of the junction left unmatched. This CDR3 contains 14 residues. As DNA, the CDR3 is TGTGCCATCAGTGGGACAGGCTCTGGAAACACCATATATTTT. Its protein product is CAISGTGSGNTIYF.

Details on this clone: A far bigger clonotype differs at one base, so this is likely a read error. The sample carries other DNA sequences with the same CDR3. The rearrangement uses TRBV6-1 and TRBJ1-5; D perhaps matches TRBD1 (5 bases). Trimming removed 4 bases from V and 0 bases from J, with 7 bases in between. The CDR3 has 14 residues. CDR1 is MNHNS and CDR2 is SASEGT in the germline V gene. In DNA, the CDR3 is TGTGCCAGCAGTGTTGACAGTAGCAATCAGCCCCAGCATTTT. It specifies CASSVDSSNQPQHF.

In this sample, this clone turned up a few times. One junction end does not reproduce the germline sequence, and a read error may be involved. J is TRBJ2-3 and V is TRBV4-2; TRBD2 matches 11 bases. The CDR3 spans 18 residues. Looked up from germline, CDR1 is LGHNA and CDR2 is YNFKEQ. CDR3 sequence: CASSQVARVAGGPDTQYF. For the CDR3, the DNA is TGTGCCAGCAGTCAAGTAGCGAGGGTAGCGGGAGGGCCAGATACGCAGTATTTT.

The chain has TRBV28 and TRBJ1-6, with a weak D call TRBD1 (6 bases). The V gene's germline CDR1 is MDHEN and CDR2 SYDVKM. Trimming took off 10 bases at V and 10 bases at J, with 17 bases between the two ends. The CDR3 has 13 residues. Written as DNA, the CDR3 is TGTGCCAATCAACAGGGAAATCGGTCACCCCTCCACTTT. Translation: CANQQGNRSPLHF.

V usage is TRBV28 and J usage is TRBJ1-3; 7 nucleotides agree with TRBD1. J lost 7 bases, V lost 3 bases, and 6 bases had no gene match. The CDR3 sequence is 14 residues long. Germline CDR1 MDHEN, CDR2 SYDVKM. CDR3 region: CASSFSRGRNTIYF. Here the CDR3 DNA reads TGTGCCAGCAGTTTTTCGAGGGGGCGGAACACCATATATTTT. Full variable domain (remainder filled in from reference TRBV28 and TRBJ1-3): DVKVTQSSRYLVKRTGEKVFLECVQDMDHENMFWYRQDPGLGLRLIYFSYDVKMKEKGDIPEGYSVSREKKERFSLILESASTNQTSMYLCASSFSRGRNTIYFGEGSWLTVV.

In this sample, this clone turned up a few times. This sample includes further DNA sequences coding for the same CDR3. V gene TRBV5-6 combines with J gene TRBJ1-2; D remains ambiguous. This CDR3 region has 11 residues. The V end lost 1 base, the J end lost 2 bases, and 0 bases lay between the germline ends. Germline V gives CDR1 SGHDT, CDR2 YYEEEE. The CDR3 region is CASSLNYGYTF. CDR3 DNA sequence: TGTGCCAGCAGCTTGAACTATGGCTACACCTTC.

The V and J genes are TRBV7-8 and TRBJ2-5; TRBD1 aligns across 11 bases. V lost 4 bases and J lost 5; bases outside the gene matches: 6. The germline CDR1 and CDR2 sequences are SGHVS and FQNEAQ. The CDR3 length is 15 residues. CDR3 amino acids: CASSSLGQGGETQYF. As DNA, the CDR3 is TGTGCCAGCAGCTCCCTGGGACAGGGGGGTGAGACCCAGTACTTC.

V and J are TRBV5-6 and TRBJ2-7; the match to TRBD2 covers 7 bases. The CDR3 is made up of 18 amino acids. Germline CDR1 reads SGHDT; CDR2 reads YYEEEE. The V gene end was trimmed by 0 bases and the J gene end by 6 bases; junction bases not matched to a gene: 18. Written as DNA, the CDR3 is TGTGCCAGCAGCTTGGCCGGGGGGTCAGTCCGGAGAAGGGGCGAGCAGTACTTC. Its translation: CASSLAGGSVRRRGEQYF.

V usage is TRBV7-2 and J usage is TRBJ2-7; 10 bases match TRBD2. Trimming took 5 bases from V and 0 from J; bases not matched to a gene: 4. This CDR3 has 15 amino acids. Germline lookup yields CDR1 SGHTA and CDR2 FQGNSA. The chain's CDR3 is CASSTASGGSYEQYF. CDR3 sequence (DNA): TGTGCCAGCAGCACCGCTAGCGGGGGCTCCTACGAGCAGTACTTC.

The chain combines TRBV6-1 with TRBJ1-5, with unresolved D. Germline V lookup: CDR1 MNHNS, CDR2 SASEGT. This CDR3 is 17 amino acids long. With 2 bases removed from V and 7 bases from J, the gap between germline ends came to 21 bases. The CDR3 is CASSESLSRRALQPQHF. For the CDR3, the DNA is TGTGCCAGCAGTGAATCTCTTTCCCGACGGGCTCTGCAGCCCCAGCATTTT.

The chain couples TRBV7-9 to TRBJ2-3; D unresolved. V dropped 1 base and J dropped 7 bases, with 6 bases sitting between them. This CDR3 is 12 amino acids long. Germline loops: CDR1 SEHNR, CDR2 FQNEAQ (reference sequence). The CDR3 sequence: CASSLGAYTQYF. In nucleotides, the CDR3 is TGTGCCAGCAGCTTAGGAGCATATACGCAGTATTTT.

The CDR3 sequence: CASSQGTSGRANEQFF. CDR3 in DNA: TGCGCCAGCAGCCAAGGGACTAGCGGGAGGGCCAATGAGCAGTTCTTC. The chain combines TRBV4-3 with TRBJ2-1; TRBD2 matches at 15 bases. CDR3 length: 16 residues. With V trimmed by 1 base and J by 6 bases, 1 base remained unmatched. Germline V CDR1 and CDR2: LGHNA, YSLEER.

Notes on this clone: This likely came from a read error, as a far larger clone is one base away. This chain connects TRBV11-2 to TRBJ2-3; TRBD2 agrees at 7 bases. Germline V gene sequence: CDR1 SGHAT, CDR2 FQNNGV. The junction had 1 base not matched to a gene; V was cut back by 3 bases and J by 1 base. The CDR3 consists of 14 residues. CDR3 sequence: CASSFTSGTDTQYF. The CDR3 DNA is TGTGCCAGCAGCTTTACTAGCGGCACAGATACGCAGTATTTT.

The CDR3 DNA sequence: TGTGCTAGTGGAGGTTCAGGACTAGCCGACAATGAGCAGTTCTTC. This encodes CASGGSGLADNEQFF. The rearrangement uses TRBV12-5 and TRBJ2-1; 8 positions match TRBD2. V lost 6 bases and J lost 5; bases outside the gene matches: 9. This CDR3 contains 15 residues. The germline gives CDR1 LGHNT, CDR2 FRNRAP.

This clone was seen more than once but under ten times. The gene calls are TRBV5-1 and TRBJ2-5; 8 positions agree with TRBD1. V gave up 3 bases and J gave up 5 bases; unmatched junction bases: 12. The CDR3 is 16 amino acids. Germline CDR1 SGHRS, CDR2 YFSETQ. In DNA form, the CDR3 reads TGCGCCAGCAGCTCATTAACTTCAGGGGGCTTGGAGACCCAGTACTTC. It yields the protein CASSSLTSGGLETQYF.

This CDR3 is CASSPPGQRMNTEAFF. CDR3 nucleotide sequence: TGTGCCAGCAGCCCCCCGGGACAACGAATGAACACTGAAGCTTTCTTT. The chain recombines TRBV5-6 with TRBJ1-1; a possible D gene is TRBD1 (6 bases). Germline V CDR1 and CDR2: SGHDT, YYEEEE. The CDR3 length is 16 residues. Trimming left V 4 bases short and J 0 bases short, with 16 bases between.

The chain uses TRBV28 and TRBJ2-4; unclear D gene. Looked up from germline, CDR1 is MDHEN and CDR2 is SYDVKM. The V gene lost 4 bases and the J gene lost 0 bases, with 7 bases spanning the gap. This CDR3 contains 14 residues. As DNA, the CDR3 is TGTGCCAGCAGTTATACACTAGCCAAAAACATTCAGTACTTC. Translation gives CASSYTLAKNIQYF. The whole variable domain, remainder taken from reference TRBV28 and TRBJ2-4, is DVKVTQSSRYLVKRTGEKVFLECVQDMDHENMFWYRQDPGLGLRLIYFSYDVKMKEKGDIPEGYSVSREKKERFSLILESASTNQTSMYLCASSYTLAKNIQYFGAGTRLSVL.